This paragraph reports one T cell receptor (beta chain). CDR1 and CDR2 (germline): SGHTS, YDEGEE. The CDR3 has 14 amino acids. The ends were cut back, 6 bases at V and 3 bases at J, with 13 bases in the middle. These data are taken from a study of blood T cell repertoires in COVID-19. Assay: immunoSEQ multiplex PCR; the TCRdb copy retains only in-frame clones and omits some. This sample carries around 450,000 clones, 80% to 90% of them seen once, and the ten largest clones take about 4.3%. The rearrangement uses TRBV5-8 and TRBJ1-5; maybe TRBD1 (6 bases). The sequence was collected from a woman in her twenties or thirties with acute or convalescent COVID-19. Input material: peripheral blood. The CDR3 sequence is CASTQDRPNQPQHF. CDR3 sequence (DNA): TGTGCCAGCACCCAGGACAGACCCAATCAGCCCCAGCATTTT.